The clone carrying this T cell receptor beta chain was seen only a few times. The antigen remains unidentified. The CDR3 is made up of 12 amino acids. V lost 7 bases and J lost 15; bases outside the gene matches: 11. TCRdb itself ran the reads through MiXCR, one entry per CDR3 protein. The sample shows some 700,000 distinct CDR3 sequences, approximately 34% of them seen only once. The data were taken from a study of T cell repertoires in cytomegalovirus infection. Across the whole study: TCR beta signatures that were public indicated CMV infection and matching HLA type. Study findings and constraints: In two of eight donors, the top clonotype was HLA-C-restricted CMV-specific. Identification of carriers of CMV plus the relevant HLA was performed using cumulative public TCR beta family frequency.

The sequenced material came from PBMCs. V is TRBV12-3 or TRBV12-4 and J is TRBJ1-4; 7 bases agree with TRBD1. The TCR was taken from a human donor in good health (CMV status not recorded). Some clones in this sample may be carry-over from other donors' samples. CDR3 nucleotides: TGTGCCAGCACCCTCTCCAGGGGGAGAGTGTTTTTT. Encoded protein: CASTLSRGRVFF.